This TCR beta chain was recovered during a study of blood T cell repertoires in COVID-19. The CDR3 sequence is 14 residues long. The germline gives CDR1 GTSNPN, CDR2 SVGIG (reference sequence). Trimming stripped 0 bases from V and 5 bases from J, with 13 bases between. Per the original data handling: Amplification from reference gene primers served as the basis for estimated nucleated cell counts. The assay was immunoSEQ multiplex PCR, and TCRdb's table has in-frame clones only and misses some. V and J calls and clone size come straight from that table; D and trimming were deduced from the DNA. The sample records under 150,000 clones, 80% being singletons.

Sequencing was carried out using peripheral blood. The J gene is TRBJ2-5, the V gene TRBV30, with D possibly matching TRBD1 (8 bases). The sequence was collected from a woman between 50 and 59 years old with acute or convalescent COVID-19. The CDR3 bases are TGTGCCTGGAGTGTAGGACAGGGAGGGGAGACCCAGTACTTC. Translated, it gives CAWSVGQGGETQYF.